This T cell receptor beta chain comes out of a study of blood T cell repertoires in COVID-19 (TCRdb year 2020). About the full investigation: Samples from collaborators originated in the United States, Italy and Spain and spanned both the acute and convalescent phases of COVID-19. Samples were obtained from the ongoing ImmuneRACE study (first 160 participants) and from some 1,300 subjects provided by 6 global collaborators. HLA class I and class II types, where available, came from metadata supplied by the sample provider rather than from assay-based typing. The prospective study material was composed of cDNA or gDNA derived from T cells, B-cell-depleted T cells, or PBMCs. Subjects who had been exposed to COVID-19, were actively infected with it, or had recovered from it provided the deeply sampled blood TCRbeta repertoires that made up the dataset. Sample metadata almost always included a de-identified subject ID, COVID-19 status, age in years and sex. The repertoires were released in a freely available public database intended as a resource for research on the immune response to SARS-CoV-2.

Comment on this clone: Its antigen specificity is not known. Base qualities were left out, and no much larger clone turns up one base away.

Each collaborating institution followed its own protocols to collect whole blood in K2EDTA tubes. For TCRbeta analysis, collaborators shipped samples as frozen whole blood, isolated PBMCs, or DNA extracted from either of those sample types. CDR1 and CDR2, looked up from the germline V gene, are MNHEY and SVGAGI. The CDR3 starts with the cysteine, ends with the phenylalanine, and has 16 residues. The sequence is cut down to CDR3 DNA, 48 bases in frame from base 1. Compared with germline, V lacks 3 bases and J lacks 9 bases; bases without a gene match: 10. The immunoSEQ Assay, a bias-controlled multiplex PCR, was used to amplify TCRbeta CDR3 regions from genomic DNA. In the paper's pipeline: The number of nucleated cells in each sample was estimated by amplification of reference gene primers within the assay. To quantify the absolute abundance of each unique TCRbeta CDR3 rearrangement, sequence reads were collapsed and filtered. Productive Simpson clonality was computed per sample as the square root of Simpson's diversity index over productive rearrangements. As stored in TCRdb, this immuneACCESS dataset retains in-frame rearrangements with V and J assigned. A fraction of the clones does not appear; measured against another copy, unresolved V genes explain less than half of the discrepancy, and the remainder lacks a known reason. Clone size and V and J calls were adopted from that table, with D and trimming inferred from the DNA. This sample comprises over 50,000 clones, more than 80% of them detected only once. The biggest ten clones account for less than 3% of the sample.

Overall study outcomes, separate from this receptor: The quantity of clinical and demographic metadata differed by source and by participant and was supplied without curation.

Material: peripheral blood. This sequence originates from a man older than 75 with acute or convalescent COVID-19. The chain is made from TRBV6-5 and TRBJ1-6; 8 central bases correspond to TRBD1. The DNA reads as follows: TGTGCCAGCAGTTATGGACTGACAGGGGTTGGTTCACCCCTCCACTTT. Translation gives CASSYGLTGVGSPLHF.